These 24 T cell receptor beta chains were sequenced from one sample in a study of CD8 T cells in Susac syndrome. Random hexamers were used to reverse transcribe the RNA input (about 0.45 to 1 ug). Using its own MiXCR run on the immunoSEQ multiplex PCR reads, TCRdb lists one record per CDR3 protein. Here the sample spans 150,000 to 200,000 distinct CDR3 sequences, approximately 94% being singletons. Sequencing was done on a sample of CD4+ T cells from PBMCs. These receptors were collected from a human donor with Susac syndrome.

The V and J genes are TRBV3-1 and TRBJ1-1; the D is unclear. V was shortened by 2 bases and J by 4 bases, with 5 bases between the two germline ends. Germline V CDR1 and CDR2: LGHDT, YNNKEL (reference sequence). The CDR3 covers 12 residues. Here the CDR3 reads CASSQSATEAFF. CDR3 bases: TGTGCCAGCAGCCAATCGGCCACTGAAGCTTTCTTT.

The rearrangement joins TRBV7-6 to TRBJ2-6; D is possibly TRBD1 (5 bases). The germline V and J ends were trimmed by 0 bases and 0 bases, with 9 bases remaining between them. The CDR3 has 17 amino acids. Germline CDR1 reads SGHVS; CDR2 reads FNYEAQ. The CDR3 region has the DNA TGTGCCAGCAGCTTAGCAGCACAGGCCTCTGGGGCCAACGTCCTGACTTTC. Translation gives CASSLAAQASGANVLTF.

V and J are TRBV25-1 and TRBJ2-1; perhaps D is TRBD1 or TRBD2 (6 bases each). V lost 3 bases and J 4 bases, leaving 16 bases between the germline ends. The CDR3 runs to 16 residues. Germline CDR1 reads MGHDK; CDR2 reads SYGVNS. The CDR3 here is CASSDTGALSYNEQFF. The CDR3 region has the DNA TGTGCCAGCAGTGACACGGGGGCCTTATCGTACAATGAGCAGTTCTTC.

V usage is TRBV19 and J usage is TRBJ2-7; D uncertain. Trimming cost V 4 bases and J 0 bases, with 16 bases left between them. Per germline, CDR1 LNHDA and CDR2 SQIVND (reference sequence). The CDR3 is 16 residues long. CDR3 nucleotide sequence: TGTGCCAGTAGTAAATCCGGCGCCGTCCCCTCCTACGAGCAGTACTTC. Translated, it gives CASSKSGAVPSYEQYF.

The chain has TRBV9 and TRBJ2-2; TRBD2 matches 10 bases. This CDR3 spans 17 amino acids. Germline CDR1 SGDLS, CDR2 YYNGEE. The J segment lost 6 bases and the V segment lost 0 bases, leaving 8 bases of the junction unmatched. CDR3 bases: TGTGCCAGCAGCGTAGGGGGACTAGCGTCTTTATCCGGGGAGCTGTTTTTT. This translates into CASSVGGLASLSGELFF.

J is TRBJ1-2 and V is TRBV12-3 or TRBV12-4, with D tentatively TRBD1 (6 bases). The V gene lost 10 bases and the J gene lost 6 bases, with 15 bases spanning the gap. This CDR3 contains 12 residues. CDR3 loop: CANRGGKDGYTF. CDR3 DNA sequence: TGTGCCAACCGGGGGGGCAAGGATGGCTACACCTTC.

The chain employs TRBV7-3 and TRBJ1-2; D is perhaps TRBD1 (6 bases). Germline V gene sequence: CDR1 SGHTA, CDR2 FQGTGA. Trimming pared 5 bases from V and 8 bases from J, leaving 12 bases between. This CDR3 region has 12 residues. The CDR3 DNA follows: TGTGCCAGCAGCCAGGGGCTCGAGGGCTACACCTTC. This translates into CASSQGLEGYTF.

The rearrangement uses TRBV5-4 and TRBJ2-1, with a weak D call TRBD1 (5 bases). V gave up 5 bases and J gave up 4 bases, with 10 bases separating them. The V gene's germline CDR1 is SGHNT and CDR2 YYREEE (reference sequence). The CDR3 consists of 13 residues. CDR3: CASRLDSYNEQFF. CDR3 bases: TGTGCCAGCAGACTCGACAGTTACAATGAGCAGTTCTTC.

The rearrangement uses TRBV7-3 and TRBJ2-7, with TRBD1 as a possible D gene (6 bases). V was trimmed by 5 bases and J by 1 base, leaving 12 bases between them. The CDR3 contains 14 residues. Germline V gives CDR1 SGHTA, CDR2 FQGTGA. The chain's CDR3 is CASSHVTGSYEQYF. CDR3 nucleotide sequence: TGTGCCAGCAGCCACGTGACAGGATCCTACGAGCAGTACTTC.

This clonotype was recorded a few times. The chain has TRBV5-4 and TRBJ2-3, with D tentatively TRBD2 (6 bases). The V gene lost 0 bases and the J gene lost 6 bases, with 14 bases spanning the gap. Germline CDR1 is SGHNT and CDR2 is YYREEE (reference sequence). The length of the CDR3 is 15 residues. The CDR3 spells CASSLGGGLGDTQYF. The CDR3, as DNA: TGTGCCAGCAGCTTGGGTGGGGGACTGGGTGATACGCAGTATTTT.

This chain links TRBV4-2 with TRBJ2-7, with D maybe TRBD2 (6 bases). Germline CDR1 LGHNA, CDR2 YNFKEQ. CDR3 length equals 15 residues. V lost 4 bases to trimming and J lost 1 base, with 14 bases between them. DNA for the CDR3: TGTGCCAGCAGCCCCGCGGGATCCCAGTCCTACGAGCAGTACTTC. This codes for CASSPAGSQSYEQYF.

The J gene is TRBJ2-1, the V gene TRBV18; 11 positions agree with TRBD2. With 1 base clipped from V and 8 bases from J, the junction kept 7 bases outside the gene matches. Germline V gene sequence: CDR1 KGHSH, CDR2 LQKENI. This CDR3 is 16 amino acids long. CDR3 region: CASSPLSGGAWYEQFF. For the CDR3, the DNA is TGTGCCAGCTCACCACTTAGCGGGGGGGCATGGTATGAGCAGTTCTTC.

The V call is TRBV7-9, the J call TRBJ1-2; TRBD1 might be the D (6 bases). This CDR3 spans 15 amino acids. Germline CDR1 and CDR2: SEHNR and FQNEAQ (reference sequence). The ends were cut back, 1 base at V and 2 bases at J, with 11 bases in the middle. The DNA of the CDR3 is TGTGCCAGCAGCTTAGACCCAGGGGTCAACTATGGCTACACCTTC. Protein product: CASSLDPGVNYGYTF.

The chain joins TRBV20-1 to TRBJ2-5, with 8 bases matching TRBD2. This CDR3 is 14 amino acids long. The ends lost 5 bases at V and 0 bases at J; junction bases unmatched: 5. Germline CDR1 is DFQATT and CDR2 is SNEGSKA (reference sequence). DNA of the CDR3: TGCAGTGCTGTAGCGGGGACCTACCAAGAGACCCAGTACTTC. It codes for CSAVAGTYQETQYF.

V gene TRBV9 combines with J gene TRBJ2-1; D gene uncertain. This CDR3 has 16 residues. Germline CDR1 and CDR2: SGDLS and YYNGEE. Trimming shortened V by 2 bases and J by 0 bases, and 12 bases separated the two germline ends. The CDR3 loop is CASSVTGQSSYNEQFF. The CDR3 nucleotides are TGTGCCAGCAGCGTCACCGGGCAGAGCTCCTACAATGAGCAGTTCTTC. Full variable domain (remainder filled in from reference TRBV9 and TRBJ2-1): DSGVTQTPKHLITATGQRVTLRCSPRSGDLSVYWYQQSLDQGLQFLIQYYNGEERAKGNILERFSAQQFPDLHSELNLSSLELGDSALYFCASSVTGQSSYNEQFFGPGTRLTVL.

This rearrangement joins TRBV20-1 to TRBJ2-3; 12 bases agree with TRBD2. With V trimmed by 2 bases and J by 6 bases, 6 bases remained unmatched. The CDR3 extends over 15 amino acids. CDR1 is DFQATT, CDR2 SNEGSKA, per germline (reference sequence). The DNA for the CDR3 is TGCAGTGCTAGACGACTAGCGGGGGCGTTGGATACGCAGTATTTT. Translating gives CSARRLAGALDTQYF.

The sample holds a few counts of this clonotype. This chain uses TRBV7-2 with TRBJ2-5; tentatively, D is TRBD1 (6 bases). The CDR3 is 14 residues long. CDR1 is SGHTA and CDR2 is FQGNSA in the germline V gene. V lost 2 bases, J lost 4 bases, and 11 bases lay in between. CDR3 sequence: CASSLWGRGETQYF. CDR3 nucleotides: TGTGCCAGCAGCTTATGGGGCAGGGGAGAGACCCAGTACTTC.

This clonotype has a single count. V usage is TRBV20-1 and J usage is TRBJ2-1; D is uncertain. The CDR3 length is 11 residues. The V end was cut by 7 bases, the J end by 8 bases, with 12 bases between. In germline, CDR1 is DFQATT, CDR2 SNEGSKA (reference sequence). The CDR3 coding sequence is TGCAGTGGTGAGCAGGTAGATGAGCAGTTCTTC. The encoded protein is CSGEQVDEQFF.

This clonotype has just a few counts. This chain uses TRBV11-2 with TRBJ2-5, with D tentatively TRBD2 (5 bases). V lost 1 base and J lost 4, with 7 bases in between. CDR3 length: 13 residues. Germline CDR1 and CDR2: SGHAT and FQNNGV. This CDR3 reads CASSLGLAETQYF. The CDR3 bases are TGTGCCAGCAGCTTAGGGCTAGCAGAGACCCAGTACTTC.

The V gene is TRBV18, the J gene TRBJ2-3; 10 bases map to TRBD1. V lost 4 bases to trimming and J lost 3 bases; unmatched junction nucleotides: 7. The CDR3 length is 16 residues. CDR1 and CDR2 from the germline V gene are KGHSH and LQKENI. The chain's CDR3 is CASSLPGQGKTDTQYF. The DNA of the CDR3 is TGTGCCAGCTCACTTCCGGGACAGGGGAAAACAGATACGCAGTATTTT.

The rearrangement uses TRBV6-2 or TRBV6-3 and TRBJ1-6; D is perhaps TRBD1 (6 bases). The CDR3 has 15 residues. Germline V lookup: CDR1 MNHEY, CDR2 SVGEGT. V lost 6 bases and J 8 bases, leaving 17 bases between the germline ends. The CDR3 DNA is TGTGCCAGCAGATACGGACAGCTAATCCATTCACCCCTCCACTTT. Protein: CASRYGQLIHSPLHF.

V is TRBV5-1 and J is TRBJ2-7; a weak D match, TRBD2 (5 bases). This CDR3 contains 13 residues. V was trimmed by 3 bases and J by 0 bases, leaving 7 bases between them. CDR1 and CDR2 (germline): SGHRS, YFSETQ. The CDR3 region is CASSSGNSYEQYF. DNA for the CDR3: TGCGCCAGCAGCTCGGGGAACTCCTACGAGCAGTACTTC.

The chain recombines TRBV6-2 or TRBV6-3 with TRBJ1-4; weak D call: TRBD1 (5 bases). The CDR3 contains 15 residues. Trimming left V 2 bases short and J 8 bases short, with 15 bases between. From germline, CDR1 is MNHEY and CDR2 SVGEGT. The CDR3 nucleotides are TGTGCCAGCAGTTACGGGACCCATCCAACAGAAAAACTGTTTTTT. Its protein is CASSYGTHPTEKLFF.

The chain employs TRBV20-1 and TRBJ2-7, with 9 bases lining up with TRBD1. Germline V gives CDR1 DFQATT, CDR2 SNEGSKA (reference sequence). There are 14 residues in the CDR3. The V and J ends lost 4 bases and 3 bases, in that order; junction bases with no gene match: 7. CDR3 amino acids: CSATSGTGRYEQYF. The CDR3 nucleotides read TGCAGTGCTACCTCCGGGACAGGGCGCTACGAGCAGTACTTC.